The 16 T cell receptor beta chains below were found in one sample sequenced in a study of control samples from healthy donors and cancer patients. TCRdb's table, derived via immunoSEQ multiplex PCR, lists solely in-frame clones and lacks some. The top ten clones hold about an eighth of a sample with around 250,000 clones, roughly 82% of them seen once. The source material was PBMCs. The receptors here all came from a woman aged 55-70 years with lung cancer.

This clone was recorded only once. The chain employs TRBV6-6 and TRBJ2-4; 7 bases are a match to TRBD1. Per germline, CDR1 MNHNY and CDR2 SVGAGI (reference sequence). The CDR3 runs to 13 residues. V shed 6 bases, J shed 6 bases, and the junction held 5 bases outside the gene matches. As DNA, the CDR3 is TGTGCCAGCAGGACGGGACAGCCAAACATTCAGTACTTC. This codes for CASRTGQPNIQYF.

This clone was seen a few times. The gene calls are TRBV2 and TRBJ1-1; tentatively, D is TRBD1 (5 bases). CDR1 is SNHLY and CDR2 is FYNNEI in the germline V gene. Trimming took 7 bases from V and 5 from J, leaving 23 bases between them. The CDR3 length is 16 residues. The CDR3 loop reads CASITGTGNPGTEAFF. The CDR3 bases are TGTGCCAGCATAACCGGGACTGGGAACCCGGGGACTGAAGCTTTCTTT.

The chain joins TRBV5-1 to TRBJ1-1; 7 bases are a match to TRBD1. The CDR3 contains 14 residues. V gave up 4 bases and J gave up 1 base; unmatched junction bases: 4. Per the germline V gene, CDR1 is SGHRS and CDR2 is YFSETQ. CDR3 nucleotides: TGCGCCAGCAGCCCGGGGACAGAGAACACTGAAGCTTTCTTT. Translating it yields CASSPGTENTEAFF.

The chain links TRBV18 to TRBJ2-1; D unresolved. CDR1 is KGHSH and CDR2 is LQKENI in the germline V gene. V dropped 3 bases and J dropped 9 bases, with 12 bases sitting between them. The CDR3 spans 13 residues. The chain's CDR3 is CASSPTFLAEQFF. The CDR3, as DNA: TGTGCCAGCTCACCCACGTTCCTCGCTGAGCAGTTCTTC.

CDR3 residues: CASSLDDSSSQPQHF. The DNA of the CDR3 is TGTGCCAGCAGCTTAGATGACAGTTCTTCTCAGCCCCAGCATTTT. The rearrangement joins TRBV7-6 to TRBJ1-5; weak D call: TRBD1 (5 bases). CDR1 and CDR2 from the germline V gene are SGHVS and FNYEAQ. CDR3 size: 15 residues. Trimming left V 1 base short and J 6 bases short, with 13 bases between. Full variable domain (rest looked up from reference TRBV7-6 and TRBJ1-5): GAGVSQSPRYKVTKRGQDVALRCDPISGHVSLYWYRQALGQGPEFLTYFNYEAQQDKSGLPNDRFSAERPEGSISTLTIQRTEQRDSAMYRCASSLDDSSSQPQHFGDGTRLSIL.

The chain joins TRBV20-1 to TRBJ2-3; perhaps TRBD1 as D (6 bases). The CDR3 totals 11 residues. V was shortened by 6 bases and J by 6 bases, with 10 bases between the two germline ends. The germline gives CDR1 DFQATT, CDR2 SNEGSKA (reference sequence). CDR3 sequence reads: CSASRGDTQYF. CDR3 bases: TGCAGTGCCTCAAGGGGGGATACGCAGTATTTT.

This clone was detected once. This chain uses TRBV12-3 or TRBV12-4 with TRBJ1-5; D remains ambiguous. CDR3 length: 13 amino acids. Deletions cut 3 bases from V and 5 bases from J, with 8 bases between. The CDR3 is CASSFFIDQPQHF. The CDR3 region has the DNA TGTGCCAGCAGTTTTTTTATAGATCAGCCCCAGCATTTT.

The rearrangement links TRBV7-3 to TRBJ2-2, with TRBD2 matching over 7 bases. Germline CDR1 and CDR2: SGHTA and FQGTGA. J gave up 4 bases and V 5 bases, and 10 bases lay outside the gene matches. This CDR3 is 16 amino acids long. The DNA of the CDR3 is TGTGCCAGCAGCCCATCTCACGGGGGGTTCACCGGGGAGCTGTTTTTT. It translates to CASSPSHGGFTGELFF.

The chain joins TRBV2 to TRBJ1-5; tentatively, D is TRBD1 (6 bases). Trimming removed 2 bases from V and 1 base from J, with 12 bases in between. Germline-derived CDR1 and CDR2 are SNHLY and FYNNEI. The CDR3 contains 16 residues. The CDR3 DNA sequence: TGTGCCAGCAGTGAATCCTACGGGGGCAGCAATCAGCCCCAGCATTTT. It codes for CASSESYGGSNQPQHF.

This clone was counted only a few times. Other DNA sequences from this sample encode an identical CDR3 as well. This chain connects TRBV30 to TRBJ2-1; no clear D gene. CDR1 GTSNPN and CDR2 SVGIG come from the germline V gene (reference sequence). This CDR3 contains 11 residues. The V end was cut by 0 bases, the J end by 3 bases, with 0 bases between. CDR3 region: CAWSVYNEQFF. The CDR3 DNA follows: TGTGCCTGGAGTGTCTACAATGAGCAGTTCTTC.

The chain has TRBV5-5 and TRBJ1-1; no firm D call. CDR1 SGHKS and CDR2 YYEKEE come from the germline V gene (reference sequence). The CDR3 runs 14 residues. Trimming took 2 bases from V and 2 from J, leaving 10 bases between them. CDR3 in amino acids: CASSLYGPNTEAFF. The CDR3 coding sequence is TGTGCCAGCAGCTTATACGGGCCCAACACTGAAGCTTTCTTT.

The chain uses TRBV2 and TRBJ2-2; 9 bases map to TRBD1. CDR3 length: 15 residues. The germline V gene encodes CDR1 SNHLY and CDR2 FYNNEI. J lost 5 bases, V lost 6 bases, and 7 bases had no gene match. The CDR3 DNA sequence: TGTGCCAGCAGGACAGGGGGGAGCTGGACCGGGGAGCTGTTTTTT. Its protein is CASRTGGSWTGELFF. The whole variable domain, remainder taken from reference TRBV2 and TRBJ2-2, is EPEVTQTPSHQVTQMGQEVILRCVPISNHLYFYWYRQILGQKVEFLVSFYNNEISEKSEIFDDQFSVERPDGSNFTLKIRSTKLEDSAMYFCASRTGGSWTGELFFGEGSRLTVL.

This clone appeared a single time. The V call is TRBV5-1, the J call TRBJ2-3; a possible D gene is TRBD2 (6 bases). Trimming cost V 7 bases and J 0 bases, with 12 bases left between them. CDR1 and CDR2 from the germline V gene are SGHRS and YFSETQ. The CDR3 is 14 residues long. The CDR3 DNA sequence: TGCGCCAGCCGATCGAGCGGGAGCACAGATACGCAGTATTTT. It encodes CASRSSGSTDTQYF.

CDR3 DNA: TGTGCCAGCAGCCCGCTACAAGGCCTGCGGAACACTGAAGCTTTCTTT. Protein product: CASSPLQGLRNTEAFF. V usage is TRBV5-4 and J usage is TRBJ1-1, with unresolved D. CDR3 length: 16 residues. From germline, CDR1 is SGHNT and CDR2 YYREEE (reference sequence). Trimming took 4 bases from V and 1 from J, leaving 17 bases between them.

The gene calls are TRBV6-5 and TRBJ1-1; tentative D call: TRBD1 (6 bases). The CDR3 extends over 14 amino acids. Germline lookup yields CDR1 MNHEY and CDR2 SVGAGI. V was trimmed by 5 bases and J by 1 base, leaving 11 bases between them. The chain's CDR3 is CASSKVDRNTEAFF. The CDR3 DNA sequence: TGTGCCAGCAGTAAGGTGGACAGGAACACTGAAGCTTTCTTT.

This clone is labeled medium-sized. The V and J genes are TRBV7-3 and TRBJ1-3; D perhaps matches TRBD1 (6 bases). Trimming removed 6 bases at V and 8 bases at J, with 20 bases between. Germline values: CDR1 SGHTA, CDR2 FQGTGA. The CDR3 runs 15 residues. CDR3 nucleotides: TGTGCCAGCAGGCCCAAGGCAGGGGCTTTCCACACCATATATTTT. Protein sequence: CASRPKAGAFHTIYF.